The 24 T cell receptor beta chains below come from one sample, sequenced in a study of blood T cell repertoires in COVID-19. Profiled with immunoSEQ multiplex PCR; TCRdb holds only in-frame clones, not every one. The sample contains 150,000 or so clones, over 75% of which appear only once. Sequenced sample: peripheral blood. Receptors originate from a man in his fifties or sixties with active or convalescent COVID-19.

CDR3 sequence reads: CASSRGGTGVNYGYTF. The CDR3 DNA reads as TGCGCCAGCAGCCGAGGTGGGACAGGGGTTAACTATGGCTACACCTTC. The chain recombines TRBV4-3 with TRBJ1-2, with 10 bases aligning to TRBD1. V was pared by 4 bases and J by 1 base, with 6 bases of the junction left unmatched. Germline V CDR1 and CDR2: LGHNA, YSLEER. The CDR3 contains 16 residues.

V and J are TRBV28 and TRBJ2-7; 14 nucleotides agree with TRBD2. The germline gives CDR1 MDHEN, CDR2 SYDVKM. V trimming: 4 bases; J trimming: 0 bases; junction bases outside the gene matches: 2. The CDR3 runs 16 residues. The CDR3 here is CASSSGLAGVSYEQYF. The CDR3 DNA is TGTGCCAGCAGTTCGGGACTAGCGGGAGTCTCCTACGAGCAGTACTTC. Drawing the rest from reference TRBV28 and TRBJ2-7, the complete variable domain is DVKVTQSSRYLVKRTGEKVFLECVQDMDHENMFWYRQDPGLGLRLIYFSYDVKMKEKGDIPEGYSVSREKKERFSLILESASTNQTSMYLCASSSGLAGVSYEQYFGPGTRLTVT.

This clone came up a few times. This chain joins TRBV7-3 and TRBJ1-6, with TRBD1 identical over 8 bases. Unmatched junction bases numbered 6, after V lost 1 base and J lost 7 bases. The CDR3 extends over 16 amino acids. Germline CDR1 and CDR2: SGHTA and FQGTGA. The CDR3 region has the DNA TGTGCCAGCAGCTTAAATCCAGGGGGCGTAAATTCACCCCTCCACTTT. Translated, it gives CASSLNPGGVNSPLHF.

The table lists this clone with a few counts. The chain links TRBV29-1 to TRBJ2-7; the D gene is possibly TRBD2 (5 bases). Germline V gives CDR1 SQVTM, CDR2 ANQGSEA. Trimming took off 6 bases at V and 6 bases at J, with 18 bases between the two ends. This CDR3 is 13 amino acids long. The CDR3 region is CSVVGGSSSEQYF. CDR3 in DNA: TGCAGCGTCGTAGGAGGATCTTCGAGCGAGCAGTACTTC.

This clone was recorded once. The chain carries TRBV7-2 and TRBJ1-3; D may be TRBD1 (5 bases). Germline CDR1 is SGHTA and CDR2 is FQGNSA. CDR3 length equals 15 residues. V gave up 5 bases and J gave up 0 bases, with 11 bases separating them. The CDR3 region has the DNA TGTGCCAGCAGCGCGAGACAGAGCTCTGGAAACACCATATATTTT. Protein sequence: CASSARQSSGNTIYF.

The chain recombines TRBV20-1 with TRBJ2-7; D perhaps matches TRBD2 (7 bases). The germline V gene has CDR1 DFQATT and CDR2 SNEGSKA (reference sequence). This CDR3 is 11 amino acids long. V lost 4 bases and J lost 4, with 8 bases in between. The CDR3 DNA is TGCAGTGCTAAGGGGGGGTACGAGCAGTACTTC. Translation gives CSAKGGYEQYF.

V is TRBV11-2 and J is TRBJ1-4; D may be TRBD1 (5 bases). V was cut by 5 bases and J by 8 bases, with 15 bases left in between. From germline, CDR1 is SGHAT and CDR2 FQNNGV. The CDR3 length is 14 residues. CDR3 residues: CASSKAGRLEKLFF. CDR3 nucleotides: TGTGCCAGCAGCAAGGCGGGGCGGCTGGAAAAACTGTTTTTT.

This chain connects TRBV6-7 to TRBJ2-5; the D gene is possibly TRBD2 (6 bases). TRBV6-7 is an ORF for which the function is uncertain. The CDR3 is made up of 12 amino acids. Trimming removed 9 bases at V and 3 bases at J, with 11 bases between. CDR3: CARRESKETQYF. CDR3 nucleotide sequence: TGTGCCAGACGGGAGAGCAAAGAGACCCAGTACTTC.

The gene calls are TRBV4-3 and TRBJ2-3, with a tentative D call TRBD1 (6 bases). The germline V gene encodes CDR1 LGHNA and CDR2 YSLEER. The CDR3 covers 16 residues. V lost 1 base and J lost 5, with 16 bases in between. The CDR3 protein is CASSQGGGRDLDTQYF. For the CDR3, the DNA is TGCGCCAGCAGCCAAGGTGGGGGCAGGGATTTAGATACGCAGTATTTT.

J is TRBJ2-7 and V is TRBV5-6; D perhaps matches TRBD1 (6 bases). The germline V gene encodes CDR1 SGHDT and CDR2 YYEEEE. V was pared by 2 bases and J by 2 bases, with 11 bases between. This CDR3 spans 14 amino acids. This CDR3 is CASSFRQATYEQYF. CDR3 nucleotides: TGTGCCAGCAGCTTCAGACAGGCTACCTACGAGCAGTACTTC.

The V and J genes are TRBV7-6 and TRBJ2-5; 7 positions agree with TRBD2. J lost 3 bases, V lost 5 bases, and 18 bases had no gene match. Germline V gene lookup returns CDR1 SGHVS and CDR2 FNYEAQ. CDR3 length: 18 amino acids. The chain's CDR3 is CASSHYASSGLAEETQYF. CDR3 sequence (DNA): TGTGCCAGCAGCCACTACGCGTCTAGCGGATTAGCGGAAGAGACCCAGTACTTC.

The genes are TRBV11-2 and TRBJ2-3; no definite D call. V shed 4 bases and J shed 0 bases, with 11 bases lying between them. This CDR3 has 15 amino acids. Germline V gene data show CDR1 as SGHAT and CDR2 as FQNNGV. DNA of the CDR3: TGTGCCAGCAGCTCCCCTAGAGTCAGCACAGATACGCAGTATTTT. Translated, it gives CASSSPRVSTDTQYF.

The chain has TRBV18 and TRBJ2-3, with TRBD2 matching over 8 bases. Trimming at V came to 3 bases and at J to 3 bases, leaving 5 bases not matched to a gene. This CDR3 region has 15 residues. Germline V gene lookup returns CDR1 KGHSH and CDR2 LQKENI. The CDR3 sequence is CASSPSAGATDTQYF. CDR3 coding DNA: TGTGCCAGCTCACCGTCAGCGGGAGCAACAGATACGCAGTATTTT.

This clone is a singleton in its sample. This CDR3 reads CASSFVGTAFYGYTF. The CDR3 DNA sequence: TGCGCCAGCAGTTTCGTCGGGACTGCATTCTATGGCTACACCTTC. J is TRBJ1-2 and V is TRBV5-1; TRBD1 is a possible D gene (5 bases). The germline gives CDR1 SGHRS, CDR2 YFSETQ. The CDR3 runs 15 residues. V was shortened by 5 bases and J by 4 bases, with 18 bases between the two germline ends.

The chain links TRBV18 to TRBJ1-5, with 7 nucleotides matching TRBD1. V shed 2 bases and J 4 bases; nucleotides not matched to a gene: 8. The CDR3 has 16 amino acids. The germline V gene has CDR1 KGHSH and CDR2 LQKENI. The DNA of the CDR3 is TGTGCCAGCTCACCAAGTCGGACAGGCGTAAATCAGCCCCAGCATTTT. It is translated as CASSPSRTGVNQPQHF.

This chain connects TRBV6-5 to TRBJ1-1; tentative D call: TRBD1 (6 bases). V lost 7 bases and J lost 1, with 16 bases in between. This CDR3 has 15 residues. Germline CDR1 and CDR2: MNHEY and SVGAGI. CDR3 loop: CASMIQGYANTEAFF. The CDR3 nucleotides are TGTGCCAGCATGATACAGGGTTACGCGAACACTGAAGCTTTCTTT.

The chain has TRBV9 and TRBJ2-3; TRBD2 is a possible D gene (5 bases). The V gene's germline CDR1 is SGDLS and CDR2 YYNGEE. The CDR3 is made up of 15 amino acids. The ends were cut back, 3 bases at V and 2 bases at J, with 13 bases in the middle. The CDR3 sequence: CASSAVERITDTQYF. CDR3 sequence (DNA): TGTGCCAGCAGCGCCGTCGAGCGGATCACAGATACGCAGTATTTT.

V gene TRBV18 combines with J gene TRBJ1-5; no definite D call. V was pared by 6 bases and J by 6 bases, with 6 bases between. The CDR3 totals 11 residues. Germline V gives CDR1 KGHSH, CDR2 LQKENI. The CDR3 reads CASSLCQPQHF. Written as DNA, the CDR3 is TGTGCCAGCTCCTTGTGTCAGCCCCAGCATTTT.

The chain employs TRBV7-3 and TRBJ2-3; D is unclear. Germline CDR1 and CDR2: SGHTA and FQGTGA. Trimming shortened V by 1 base and J by 5 bases, and 4 bases separated the two germline ends. The CDR3 has 12 amino acids. The DNA for the CDR3 is TGTGCCAGCAGCTTAATCGGAGATACGCAGTATTTT. Its protein is CASSLIGDTQYF.

This clone showed up just a few times. This rearrangement joins TRBV5-4 to TRBJ1-6; 8 bases fit TRBD1. With 4 bases clipped from V and 5 bases from J, the junction kept 2 bases outside the gene matches. Looked up from germline, CDR1 is SGHNT and CDR2 is YYREEE (reference sequence). The CDR3 extends over 14 amino acids. This chain's CDR3 is CASSPTGDNSPLHF. For the CDR3, the DNA is TGTGCCAGCAGCCCGACAGGGGATAATTCACCCCTCCACTTT.

The genes are TRBV5-1 and TRBJ1-6; 9 nucleotides match TRBD1. This CDR3 is 13 amino acids long. The V and J ends lost 8 bases and 10 bases, in that order; junction bases with no gene match: 7. The germline CDR1 and CDR2 sequences are SGHRS and YFSETQ. CDR3 DNA sequence: TGCGCCAGTCGCCGGGACAGGGACTCACCCCTCCACTTT. Amino acids: CASRRDRDSPLHF.

This clone came up once. The chain joins TRBV2 to TRBJ2-6; 8 positions agree with TRBD1. The CDR3 totals 15 residues. In germline, CDR1 is SNHLY, CDR2 FYNNEI. With V trimmed by 7 bases and J by 0 bases, 2 bases remained unmatched. DNA for the CDR3: TGTGCCAGCATGACAGGGGACTCTGGGGCCAACGTCCTGACTTTC. As protein: CASMTGDSGANVLTF.

The chain links TRBV14 to TRBJ1-4; the D is unclear. Germline-derived CDR1 and CDR2 are SGHDN and FVKESK. There are 13 residues in the CDR3. V was cut by 5 bases and J by 6 bases, with 10 bases left in between. CDR3 residues: CASSRGLDEKLFF. CDR3 DNA sequence: TGTGCCAGCAGCAGAGGTTTGGATGAAAAACTGTTTTTT. Based on the CDR3 plus reference TRBV14 and TRBJ1-4, the full variable domain is EAGVTQFPSHSVIEKGQTVTLRCDPISGHDNLYWYRRVMGKEIKFLLHFVKESKQDESGMPNNRFLAERTGGTYSTLKVQPAELEDSGVYFCASSRGLDEKLFFGSGTQLSVL.

The chain combines TRBV28 with TRBJ2-2; the match to TRBD2 covers 7 bases. Trimming at V came to 6 bases and at J to 6 bases, leaving 1 base not matched to a gene. Germline CDR1 and CDR2: MDHEN and SYDVKM. This CDR3 comprises 12 residues. CDR3 region: CASSRGAGELFF. CDR3 nucleotide sequence: TGTGCCAGCAGCCGGGGGGCCGGGGAGCTGTTTTTT.